The 31 T cell receptor beta chains given below trace back to one sample, sequenced in a study of immune heterogeneity within non-small cell lung tumors listed by TCRdb under 2018. Genomic DNA was extracted from bulk tumor tissue and used as the TCR template, and roughly 560 ng gDNA was amplified per sample. During surgery, multiple biopsies were taken from each primary tumor, with sampling sites spaced as far apart as possible within the tumor mass. The study cohort was described as untreated, and patients were newly diagnosed NSCLC cases undergoing curative surgery. The reads were generated on a HiSeq X Ten. The TCR beta CDR3 region was amplified with a multiplex PCR system, in which a first round of roughly 9 cycles was run using 32 V-gene forward and 13 J-gene reverse primers. Starting from the raw public reads, TCRdb applied fastp trimming at Q25, assembled clones with MiXCR and retained in-frame beta chains. Rows are unified per CDR3 protein, each entry keeping the most common DNA and genes. The sample table records about 15,000 distinct CDR3 sequences; approximately 26% of these occur just once. The ten top clones hold roughly 4% of the sample.

Sequenced: lung tumor tissue. These receptors came from a man in his forties or fifties with non-small cell lung cancer.

By sample fraction, this clonotype is medium-sized. The genes are TRBV7-8 and TRBJ2-5; D gene ambiguous. V dropped 3 bases and J dropped 3 bases, with 8 bases sitting between them. Per germline, CDR1 SGHVS and CDR2 FQNEAQ. CDR3 length: 13 amino acids. In DNA form, the CDR3 reads TGTGCCAGCAGCTTTGGGCAAAAAGAGACCCAGTACTTC. It encodes CASSFGQKETQYF.

In its sample, this clonotype was seen many times. This chain links TRBV2 with TRBJ1-2; D is undetermined. Trimming cost V 4 bases and J 4 bases, with 16 bases left between them. Germline CDR1 is SNHLY and CDR2 is FYNNEI. The CDR3 spans 15 residues. The CDR3 coding sequence is TGTGCCAGCAGTGCAATGGGAGGGTCAGGCTATGGCTACACCTTC. Translating it yields CASSAMGGSGYGYTF.

The chain couples TRBV12-3 or TRBV12-4 to TRBJ2-2; D not resolved. Trimming pared 6 bases from V and 6 bases from J, leaving 11 bases between. The CDR3 has 13 amino acids. Here the CDR3 DNA reads TGTGCCAGCAGACTAACGGACGCCGGGGAGCTGTTTTTT. Translated, it gives CASRLTDAGELFF.

A word on this clonotype: One base away lies a much larger clone, so this may be a sequencing read error. The chain couples TRBV3-1 to TRBJ1-3; D is unresolved. CDR1 is LGHDT and CDR2 is YNNKEL in the germline V gene (reference sequence). The CDR3 sequence is 13 residues long. The CDR3 DNA reads as TGTGCCAGCAGCCAAACCTCTGGAAAGACCATATATTTT. It is translated as CASSQTSGKTIYF.

Regarding this clonotype: A read error may explain this, as a much larger clone is one base away. This sequence joins TRBV12-3 or TRBV12-4 and TRBJ1-1; D remains unclear. This CDR3 is built from 14 residues. The CDR3 DNA reads TGTGCCACCAGTTTCTACGGTATGAACACTGAAGCTTTCTTT. This codes for CATSFYGMNTEAFF.

About this clonotype itself: The junction departs from germline at one end; a sequencing error may be responsible. The chain recombines TRBV19 with TRBJ2-1; D is undetermined. The CDR3 sequence is 15 residues long. The V gene's germline CDR1 is LNHDA and CDR2 SQIVND (reference sequence). CDR3 residues: CTSSIGRLVRNEQFF. CDR3 bases: TGTACCAGTAGTATAGGGCGACTCGTGAGGAATGAGCAGTTCTTC.

The chain uses TRBV29-1 and TRBJ1-6, with TRBD1 identical over 9 bases. V lost 5 bases and J lost 8; bases outside the gene matches: 1. The CDR3 loop spans 12 amino acids. CDR1 is SQVTM and CDR2 is ANQGSEA in the germline V gene. The CDR3 sequence: CSVRTGDSPLHF. The CDR3, as DNA: TGCAGCGTTCGGACAGGGGATTCACCCCTCCACTTT.

A remark on this clonotype: One base away lies a much larger clone, so this may be a sequencing read error. This chain connects TRBV4-1 to TRBJ1-5, with unresolved D. The CDR3 has 13 residues. Germline CDR1 reads MGHRA; CDR2 reads YSYEKL. Trimming left V 7 bases short and J 7 bases short, with 14 bases between. CDR3 DNA sequence: TGCGCCAGCAACTCAGCCGTGGAGCAGCCCCAGCATTTT. Encoded protein: CASNSAVEQPQHF.

This clonotype was detected ten times or more. The chain employs TRBV6-1 and TRBJ1-5; D is ambiguous. This CDR3 is built from 16 residues. In germline, CDR1 is MNHNS, CDR2 SASEGT. The ends were cut back, 4 bases at V and 8 bases at J, with 21 bases in the middle. The CDR3 DNA follows: TGTGCCAGCAGTGGACTCGGTAAGGAGCCAGGTGAGCCCCAGCATTTT. Translation gives CASSGLGKEPGEPQHF.

To note about this clonotype: A much larger clone differs from this one at a single base, so this may be a read error. The chain employs TRBV7-9 and TRBJ2-1; D unresolved. This CDR3 spans 12 amino acids. V gave up 2 bases and J gave up 9 bases, with 8 bases separating them. The germline V gene has CDR1 SEHNR and CDR2 FQNEAQ (reference sequence). Written as DNA, the CDR3 is TGTGCCAGCAGCTTACTCCCCAGTGAGCAGTTCTTC. It yields the protein CASSLLPSEQFF.

This clonotype was seen many times. The chain combines TRBV9 with TRBJ2-7; 7 positions match TRBD1. Per germline, CDR1 SGDLS and CDR2 YYNGEE. The CDR3 consists of 15 residues. V gave up 1 base and J gave up 0 bases; unmatched junction bases: 4. The CDR3 protein is CASSVTGTDSYEQYF. The CDR3 DNA reads TGTGCCAGCAGCGTAACCGGGACAGACTCCTACGAGCAGTACTTC.

Remarks on this clonotype: A much larger clone is a single base away; this may be a read error. The chain uses TRBV3-1 and TRBJ1-5; D remains unclear. The length of the CDR3 is 13 residues. V was pared by 1 base and J by 7 bases, with 8 bases between. CDR1 and CDR2 (germline): LGHDT, YNNKEL (reference sequence). CDR3 in DNA: TGTGCCAGCAGCCAAGGTCCGGAGCAGCCCCAGCATTTT. This sequence encodes CASSQGPEQPQHF.

This clonotype was counted ten times or more. The rearrangement links TRBV11-3 to TRBJ1-2; D may be TRBD1 (5 bases). The CDR3 totals 14 residues. V gave up 2 bases and J gave up 3 bases, with 10 bases separating them. The germline CDR1 and CDR2 sequences are SGHNT and YENEEA. The CDR3 DNA is TGTGCCAGCAGCTTAAGAGGGGACTACTATGGCTACACCTTC. Residues: CASSLRGDYYGYTF.

The genes are TRBV19 and TRBJ2-2, with TRBD1 identical over 7 bases. The length of the CDR3 is 16 residues. In germline, CDR1 is LNHDA, CDR2 SQIVND (reference sequence). V shed 3 bases and J 0 bases; nucleotides not matched to a gene: 4. The CDR3 protein is CASSITGTANTGELFF. The CDR3 coding sequence is TGTGCCAGTAGTATTACCGGGACAGCGAACACCGGGGAGCTGTTTTTT.

On this clonotype: This clone may be a read error of a much larger clone one base away. The chain employs TRBV4-2 and TRBJ1-1; 10 bases match TRBD1. The germline CDR1 and CDR2 sequences are LGHNA and YNFKEQ. This CDR3 has 16 amino acids. The CDR3 bases are TGTGCCAGCAGCCTATTGACAGGGGGCATGAACACTGGAGCTTTCTTT. Translation: CASSLLTGGMNTGAFF.

With regard to this clonotype: A read error may explain this, as a much larger clone is one base away. The missing conserved phenylalanine or tryptophan at the end of this CDR3 makes a read error likely. The chain joins TRBV30 to TRBJ1-2, with D possibly being TRBD1 (5 bases). Germline loops: CDR1 GTSNPN, CDR2 SVGIG (reference sequence). The CDR3 has 12 residues. The CDR3 sequence: CALLGGYRGYTL. In DNA form, the CDR3 reads TGTGCTCTGCTTGGGGGTTACAGAGGCTACACCCTC.

This clonotype turned up a few times. DNA of the CDR3: TGCAGCGTTTGGCGGGTGGAGACCGGGGAGCTGTTTTTT. It specifies CSVWRVETGELFF. The chain has TRBV29-1 and TRBJ2-2; D perhaps matches TRBD2 (5 bases). Trimming removed 5 bases at V and 5 bases at J, with 12 bases between. Germline CDR1 is SQVTM and CDR2 is ANQGSEA. The CDR3 is 13 residues long.

In regard to this clonotype: A much larger clone lies one base from this, so it may be a read error. The chain has TRBV27 and TRBJ2-1, with D possibly being TRBD2 (6 bases). CDR3 length: 15 amino acids. Germline V gene sequence: CDR1 MNHEY, CDR2 SMNVEV (reference sequence). The CDR3 coding sequence is TGTACCAGCAGTTCATCAAGACTAGTAGGAAATGAGCAGTTCTTC. It encodes CTSSSSRLVGNEQFF.

About this clonotype itself: Possible read error: a much larger clone is one base away. The V and J genes are TRBV3-1 and TRBJ2-7; D not resolved. Germline CDR1 is LGHDT and CDR2 is YNNKEL (reference sequence). The CDR3 is made up of 11 amino acids. CDR3 DNA sequence: TGTGCCAGCAGCGATGCCTACGGGCAGTACTTC. Protein: CASSDAYGQYF.

This clonotype counts as medium-sized. J is TRBJ2-7 and V is TRBV6-1; D gene unclear. Germline V gene lookup returns CDR1 MNHNS and CDR2 SASEGT. This CDR3 has 13 residues. The V gene lost 2 bases and the J gene lost 3 bases, with 8 bases spanning the gap. Here the CDR3 DNA reads TGTGCCAGCAGTGAAATTGGGCTCTACGAGCAGTACTTC. The encoded protein is CASSEIGLYEQYF.

The chain employs TRBV24-1 and TRBJ2-3; possible D gene TRBD2, 5 bases. CDR1 is KGHDR, CDR2 SFDVKD, per germline. With 7 bases removed from V and 2 bases from J, the gap between germline ends came to 24 bases. The CDR3 totals 18 residues. CDR3 amino acids: CATSDSDGGHSYTDTQYF. The CDR3 DNA follows: TGTGCCACCAGCGATAGCGATGGTGGCCACAGCTACACAGATACGCAGTATTTT.

A remark on this clonotype: A junction end diverges from the germline sequence, so it may reflect a read error. The chain employs TRBV19 and TRBJ2-7; 9 bases align to TRBD2. Germline assignment: CDR1 LNHDA and CDR2 SQIVND (reference sequence). The CDR3 is made up of 14 amino acids. In DNA, the CDR3 is TGTACCAGTAGTATATTAGCGGGAGTCTACGAGCAGTACTTC. Its protein product is CTSSILAGVYEQYF.

By frequency in the sample, this clonotype is medium-sized. This sequence joins TRBV11-2 and TRBJ2-1, with 13 bases that match TRBD2. The junction had 8 bases not matched to a gene; V was cut back by 1 base and J by 8 bases. The CDR3 loop spans 17 amino acids. The V gene's germline CDR1 is SGHAT and CDR2 FQNNGV. DNA of the CDR3: TGTGCCAGCAGCTTAGGCACCGGGACTAGCGGGAAGTATGAGCAGTTCTTC. Translated: CASSLGTGTSGKYEQFF.

This clonotype was detected once. A much larger clone differs from this one at a single base, so this may be a read error. This chain uses TRBV12-3 or TRBV12-4 with TRBJ2-5; tentatively, D is TRBD1 (5 bases). There are 13 residues in the CDR3. CDR3 protein: CASSTTEQETHYF. Written as DNA, the CDR3 is TGTGCCAGCAGCACGACAGAACAAGAGACCCATTACTTC.

This clonotype is termed medium-sized. The chain links TRBV19 to TRBJ1-5; weak D call: TRBD1 (5 bases). V was pared by 7 bases and J by 3 bases, with 16 bases between. Germline V CDR1 and CDR2: LNHDA, SQIVND (reference sequence). This CDR3 region has 15 residues. CDR3 in amino acids: CASTEVWGSNQPQHF. In DNA, the CDR3 is TGTGCCAGTACTGAGGTTTGGGGGTCCAATCAGCCCCAGCATTTT.

Within the sample, this clonotype is medium-sized. This sequence joins TRBV13 and TRBJ2-7, with 11 bases matching TRBD2. Germline assignment: CDR1 PRHDT and CDR2 FYEKMQ (reference sequence). V was clipped by 4 bases and J by 4 bases; unmatched bases: 6. This CDR3 is built from 15 residues. CDR3 nucleotide sequence: TGTGCCAGCAGCTATTCTAGCGGGAGGTCTTACGAGCAGTACTTC. This gives the protein CASSYSSGRSYEQYF.

This clonotype came up many times. V and J are TRBV7-2 and TRBJ1-3; no firm D call. V gave up 2 bases and J gave up 0 bases, with 5 bases separating them. CDR1 SGHTA and CDR2 FQGNSA come from the germline V gene. The CDR3 loop spans 14 amino acids. This CDR3 is CASSLQVSGNTIYF. CDR3 nucleotides: TGTGCCAGCAGCTTACAGGTCTCTGGAAACACCATATATTTT.

This clonotype came up a few times. The chain's CDR3 is CASSQTDRGAEAFF. CDR3 in DNA: TGTGCCAGCAGCCAAACCGACAGGGGCGCTGAAGCTTTCTTT. V is TRBV7-9 and J is TRBJ1-1, with 8 bases matching TRBD1. Germline values: CDR1 SEHNR, CDR2 FQNEAQ (reference sequence). The CDR3 contains 14 residues. Trimming took 5 bases from V and 6 from J; bases not matched to a gene: 8. Using reference TRBV7-9 and TRBJ1-1 for the parts outside the CDR3, the full variable domain is DTGVSQNPRHKITKRGQNVTFRCDPISEHNRLYWYRQTLGQGPEFLTYFQNEAQLEKSRLLSDRFSAERPKGSFSTLEIQRTEQGDSAMYLCASSQTDRGAEAFFGQGTRLTVV.

V usage is TRBV6-1 and J usage is TRBJ2-2; TRBD2 aligns across 8 bases. CDR3 size: 14 residues. Germline V lookup: CDR1 MNHNS, CDR2 SASEGT. J gave up 7 bases and V 9 bases, and 10 bases lay outside the gene matches. The CDR3 is CARSRTSSNGELFF. The CDR3 DNA follows: TGTGCCAGAAGCCGGACTAGCAGCAACGGGGAGCTGTTTTTT.

In DNA, the CDR3 is TGTGCCAGCACTAGAGTAGGGACTGCTTCCAATGAGCAGTTCTTC. Amino acids: CASTRVGTASNEQFF. The chain combines TRBV9 with TRBJ2-1; possible D gene TRBD2, 6 bases. V lost 6 bases, J lost 6 bases, and 19 bases lay in between. The germline CDR1 and CDR2 sequences are SGDLS and YYNGEE. The CDR3 covers 15 residues.

The chain has TRBV6-1 and TRBJ1-1, with D unclear. Trimming shortened V by 6 bases and J by 0 bases, and 8 bases separated the two germline ends. The CDR3 is 13 amino acids. In germline, CDR1 is MNHNS, CDR2 SASEGT. CDR3 sequence: CASSPKLNTEAFF. In DNA, the CDR3 is TGTGCCAGCAGCCCCAAACTGAACACTGAAGCTTTCTTT.